Listed below are T cell receptor beta chains from one sample, sequenced in a study of cytomegalovirus exposure and HLA in healthy donors. Assay used: immunoSEQ multiplex PCR; TCRdb lists only in-frame clones, some missing. The sample consists of roughly 150,000 clones, approximately 80% of them appearing once. Sequenced: PBMCs. Source of these receptors: a middle-aged woman in good health and CMV-seronegative. CDR3s include the opening cysteine and the closing phenylalanine or tryptophan. The D gene is left open where the match is weak. Clone size appears in some rows only: once, few, many, or a class for an expanded clone.

CDR3 protein: CASSAYRESPLHF; CDR3 DNA: TGTGCCAGCAGTGCGTACAGGGAGTCACCCCTCCACTTT; J gene: TRBJ1-6; D gene: .; clone size: .; V gene: TRBV25-1
CDR3 protein: CAISGGIGQGADGYTF; CDR3 DNA: TGTGCCATCAGCGGAGGAATTGGACAGGGGGCCGATGGCTACACCTTC; J gene: TRBJ1-2; D gene: TRBD1; clone size: few; V gene: TRBV10-3
CDR3 protein: CASIPDRVNTIYF; CDR3 DNA: TGTGCCAGCATTCCGGACAGGGTCAACACCATATATTTT; J gene: TRBJ1-3; D gene: TRBD1; clone size: .; V gene: TRBV28
CDR3 protein: CASGQGQGAYGTEAFF; CDR3 DNA: TGTGCTAGTGGCCAGGGACAGGGGGCGTACGGGACTGAAGCTTTCTTT; J gene: TRBJ1-1; D gene: TRBD1; clone size: .; V gene: TRBV12-5
CDR3 protein: CASSLEGVRGPSGANVLTF; CDR3 DNA: TGTGCCAGCAGCTTAGAGGGGGTCAGGGGGCCCAGTGGGGCCAACGTCCTGACTTTC; J gene: TRBJ2-6; D gene: TRBD1; clone size: .; V gene: TRBV7-9
CDR3 protein: CASSRATGETQYF; CDR3 DNA: TGTGCCAGCAGCCGAGCGACAGGGGAGACCCAGTACTTC; J gene: TRBJ2-5; D gene: TRBD1; clone size: .; V gene: TRBV14
CDR3 protein: CASSLAEVQGVGTQYF; CDR3 DNA: TGTGCCAGCAGCTTAGCAGAAGTGCAGGGGGTAGGGACCCAGTACTTC; J gene: TRBJ2-5; D gene: TRBD1; clone size: .; V gene: TRBV7-2
CDR3 protein: CASTPRPETGGYNEQFF; CDR3 DNA: TGCGCCAGCACCCCAAGGCCCGAGACAGGGGGCTACAATGAGCAGTTCTTC; J gene: TRBJ2-1; D gene: TRBD1; clone size: .; V gene: TRBV4-1
CDR3 protein: CASSPAAGGNTIYF; CDR3 DNA: TGTGCCAGCTCACCCGCCGCGGGGGGAAACACCATATATTTT; J gene: TRBJ1-3; D gene: .; clone size: .; V gene: TRBV18
CDR3 protein: CATSRDYGQSSEQYF; CDR3 DNA: TGTGCCACCAGCAGAGATTACGGACAGTCGTCCGAGCAGTACTTC; J gene: TRBJ2-7; D gene: .; clone size: once; V gene: TRBV15
CDR3 protein: CASSPRGSPLHF; CDR3 DNA: TGCGCCAGCAGCCCCAGGGGTTCACCCCTCCACTTT; J gene: TRBJ1-6; D gene: .; clone size: few; V gene: TRBV5-1
CDR3 protein: CASSPTGNTEAFF; CDR3 DNA: TGTGCCAGCAGCCCCACAGGGAACACTGAAGCTTTCTTT; J gene: TRBJ1-1; D gene: .; clone size: .; V gene: TRBV11-1
CDR3 protein: CASSVLGRGVELFF; CDR3 DNA: TGTGCCAGCAGTGTCTTGGGACGGGGGGTGGAGCTGTTTTTT; J gene: TRBJ2-2; D gene: TRBD2; clone size: .; V gene: TRBV6-1
CDR3 protein: CASSPRQGLYGYTF; CDR3 DNA: TGTGCCAGCAGCCCCCGACAGGGCCTCTATGGCTACACCTTC; J gene: TRBJ1-2; D gene: TRBD1; clone size: .; V gene: TRBV7-2
CDR3 protein: CASSVVGGGNEQFF; CDR3 DNA: TGTGCCAGCAGCGTAGTAGGGGGGGGGAATGAGCAGTTCTTC; J gene: TRBJ2-1; D gene: .; clone size: .; V gene: TRBV9
CDR3 protein: CASSISGTYEQYF; CDR3 DNA: TGTGCCAGTAGTATTAGCGGGACCTACGAGCAGTACTTC; J gene: TRBJ2-7; D gene: TRBD2; clone size: .; V gene: TRBV19